This TCR beta chain was retrieved from a study of CD8 T cells in Susac syndrome. CD8+ and CD4+ T cells from blood underwent TCR beta sequencing, which was carried out in a high-throughput format. The multiple sclerosis controls, all treatment-naive patients, had relapsing-remitting disease that was stable or active. The authors reverse transcribed roughly 0.5 to 1 ug RNA with random hexamers. immunoSEQ multiplex PCR amplified TCR beta CDR3 across 54 Vbeta, 13 Jbeta. TCRdb called the immunoSEQ multiplex PCR reads again in MiXCR, with one record for every CDR3 protein. The data show 400,000 or so distinct CDR3 sequences, approximately 85% seen once. This CDR3 is built from 15 residues. The ends lost 5 bases at V and 1 base at J; junction bases unmatched: 7. Germline-derived CDR1 and CDR2 are MNHEY and SVGAGI.

The chain couples TRBV6-5 to TRBJ1-1; 7 bases fit TRBD1. The sequencing input was CD8+ T cells from PBMCs. This sequence was found in a human donor with multiple sclerosis. The CDR3 DNA is TGTGCCAGCAGTAAGCCGACAGGGCCGAACACTGAAGCTTTCTTT. Translated: CASSKPTGPNTEAFF.